Listed below are T cell receptor beta chains from one sample, sequenced in a study of cytotoxic CD8 clonotypes in ibrutinib-treated CLL. Libraries were prepared by immunoSEQ multiplex PCR; TCRdb keeps only in-frame clonotypes and omits some of them. The sample contains around 200,000 clones, 70% of which appear only once. The sample here was PBMCs, taken after 12 months of ibrutinib treatment. All receptors come from a human donor with chronic lymphocytic leukemia. Each CDR3 is given with its conserved first and last residue. Fields, in order: J gene, V gene, D gene, clone size, CDR3 DNA, CDR3 protein. D genes are given only for firm matches. Not every row has a clone size; where given, it reads once, few, many or a size class.

TRBJ1-2,TRBV27,TRBD1,NA,TGTGCCAGCAGTTTTGACAGGGAGACCTATGGCTACACCTTC,CASSFDRETYGYTF
TRBJ1-5,TRBV27,TRBD1,NA,TGTGCCAGCAGTTTAAACACAGGGGTTCAGCCCCAGCATTTT,CASSLNTGVQPQHF
TRBJ2-7,TRBV25-1,TRBD1,NA,TGTGCCAGCAGAGGGGGGCCGGGGACAGGCTCCTACGAGCAGTACTTC,CASRGGPGTGSYEQYF
TRBJ1-4,TRBV6-5,NA,NA,TGTGCCAGCAGGCGCGATGAAAAACTGTTTTTT,CASRRDEKLFF
TRBJ2-2,TRBV5-1,TRBD2,NA,TGCGCCAGCAGCTTGGTAGGACTAGCGGGAGCCGGGGAGCTGTTTTTT,CASSLVGLAGAGELFF
TRBJ2-3,TRBV18,NA,NA,TGTGCCAGCTCACCGAGGGTTGAGAAAGTGAGCACAGATACGCAGTATTTT,CASSPRVEKVSTDTQYF
TRBJ1-5,TRBV1,NA,NA,TGCACCAGCAGCATGGGGACAGGGGATAATCAGCCCCAGCATTTT,CTSSMGTGDNQPQHF
TRBJ2-1,TRBV7-2,TRBD1,NA,TGTGCCAGCAGCTCTTGGACAGGGGGAGGGCAGTTCTTC,CASSSWTGGGQFF
TRBJ1-5,TRBV13,NA,NA,TGTGCCAGCAGCTTACGGGATCAGCCCCAGCATTTT,CASSLRDQPQHF
TRBJ1-1,TRBV14,NA,NA,TGTGCCAGCAGTGACAGTGGCTGGGACACTGAAGCTTTCTTT,CASSDSGWDTEAFF
TRBJ1-2,TRBV15,NA,NA,TGTGCCACCAGCAGGGACGGTCGCTACGGCTACACCTTC,CATSRDGRYGYTF
TRBJ1-1,TRBV19,NA,NA,TGTGCCAGTAACCGGGGAATCACTGAAGCTTTCTTT,CASNRGITEAFF
TRBJ1-6,TRBV27,NA,NA,TGTGCCAGCGCCCCTTTGGCGGGGACATATAATTCACCCCTCCACTTT,CASAPLAGTYNSPLHF
TRBJ1-6,TRBV14,NA,NA,TGTGCCAGCAGCCAAGCTCGCGCTTCACCCCTCCACTTT,CASSQARASPLHF
TRBJ1-1,TRBV5-1,NA,NA,TGCGCCAGCAGCCACCTCTTGAACACTGAAGCTTTCTTT,CASSHLLNTEAFF
TRBJ2-7,TRBV19,TRBD2,NA,TGTGCCAGTAGTATGGGTAGCGGGGCCTCCTACGAGCAGTACTTC,CASSMGSGASYEQYF
TRBJ2-1,TRBV29-1,TRBD1,NA,TGCAGCGTTGTCAGGGGGATCCAGTTCTTC,CSVVRGIQFF
TRBJ2-2,TRBV6-5,NA,NA,TGTGCCAGCAGTTTTCGGGAGAACACCGGGGAGCTGTTTTTT,CASSFRENTGELFF
TRBJ1-2,TRBV21-1,NA,NA,TGTGCCAGCAGCAAAAAAAGGGACAGGGACTATGGCTACACCTTC,CASSKKRDRDYGYTF
TRBJ1-1,TRBV7-3,TRBD1,NA,TGTGCCAGCAGCTTAAGGGCCGACCTCCGGGACAGGGGCACTGAAGCTTTCTTT,CASSLRADLRDRGTEAFF
TRBJ1-5,TRBV19,NA,few,TGTGCCAGTAGTATTTACGGGCGCAATCAGCCCCAGCATTTT,CASSIYGRNQPQHF
TRBJ2-3,TRBV7-2,NA,NA,TGTGCCAGCAGCTCTCCCCAGGGACCTCGGGGGGATACGCAGTATTTT,CASSSPQGPRGDTQYF
TRBJ2-7,TRBV9,TRBD2,NA,TGTGCCAGCAGCGGCGGACTAGACCTCTACGAGCAGTACTTC,CASSGGLDLYEQYF
TRBJ1-2,TRBV4-2,NA,few,TGTGCCAGCAGCCCCCCCGGGGTCCTCTATGGCTACACCTTC,CASSPPGVLYGYTF
TRBJ2-1,TRBV27,NA,NA,TGTGCCACCCAAGGACGGCGGAGCTCCTACAATGAGCAGTTCTTC,CATQGRRSSYNEQFF
TRBJ2-2,TRBV18,NA,NA,TGTGCCAGCTCACCGGGGCAGAGCAACACCGGGGAGCTGTTTTTT,CASSPGQSNTGELFF
TRBJ2-6,TRBV4-3,NA,NA,TGCGCCAGCAGCCAAGAGTGGTCCCGACCTGGGGCCAACGTCCTGACTTTC,CASSQEWSRPGANVLTF
TRBJ1-5,TRBV6-6,NA,NA,TGTGCCAGCAGGGGTTCACACAATCAGCCCCAGCATTTT,CASRGSHNQPQHF
TRBJ2-1,TRBV6-6,TRBD2,NA,TGTGCCAGCAGGTTTCCGGGACTAGTCGACTATGAGCAGTTCTTC,CASRFPGLVDYEQFF
TRBJ2-1,TRBV11-3,TRBD2,NA,TGTGCCAGCAGTCACGGACTAGCGGGTGACAATGAGCAGTTCTTC,CASSHGLAGDNEQFF
TRBJ1-1,TRBV6-5,NA,NA,TGTGCCAGCAGTTACGAGAGGAGGGGCACTGAAGCTTTCTTT,CASSYERRGTEAFF
TRBJ1-2,TRBV5-1,NA,NA,TGCGCCAGCAGCTTGGCAGAATATGGCTACACCTTC,CASSLAEYGYTF
TRBJ2-3,TRBV5-4,TRBD2,NA,TGTGCCAGCATCCTAGCGGGAGGGCCGATAGATACGCAGTATTTT,CASILAGGPIDTQYF
TRBJ1-5,TRBV7-9,NA,NA,TGTGCCAGCAGCTTCGAGGGACAGCCCCAGCATTTT,CASSFEGQPQHF
TRBJ2-1,TRBV14,NA,NA,TGTGCCAGCAGCCAGAAACGATACTCCTACAATGAGCAGTTCTTC,CASSQKRYSYNEQFF
TRBJ2-3,TRBV7-3,TRBD2,few,TGTGCCAGCAGCAGCGGGACTAGCGGGGACCTCACAGATACGCAGTATTTT,CASSSGTSGDLTDTQYF
TRBJ2-3,TRBV29-1,TRBD2,NA,TGCAGCGTTGAAAAACTAGCGGGAGGGGGAGATACGCAGTATTTT,CSVEKLAGGGDTQYF
TRBJ1-1,TRBV7-6,TRBD1,NA,TGTGCCAGCAGGTCGGGGACAGGGTCAAAAACTTACACTGAAGCTTTCTTT,CASRSGTGSKTYTEAFF
TRBJ1-5,TRBV7-9,NA,NA,TGTGCCAGCAGCTCACAGGTTAATCAGCCCCAGCATTTT,CASSSQVNQPQHF
TRBJ2-7,TRBV29-1,TRBD1,NA,TGCAGCGTGGGGGGACAGGGGGTTAACGAGCAGTACTTC,CSVGGQGVNEQYF
TRBJ1-2,TRBV7-6,NA,few,TGTGCCAGCAGCTTAGAGATTGGACAGCCGTATGGCTACACCTTC,CASSLEIGQPYGYTF
TRBJ1-1,TRBV9,NA,NA,TGTGCCAGCAGCGTAACCCCCCAGGAGAACACTGAAGCTTTCTTT,CASSVTPQENTEAFF
TRBJ2-1,TRBV9,NA,once,TGTGCCAGCAGCGTAGATGCCAGAGAGTACAATGAAGGGCAGTTCTTC,CASSVDAREYNEGQFF
TRBJ2-7,TRBV30,NA,NA,TGTGCCTGGAGTGTCGGGTTGAGGTACGAGCAGTACTTC,CAWSVGLRYEQYF
TRBJ1-5,TRBV25-1,NA,few,TGTGCCAGCGGACACCTGAATCAGCCCCAGCATTTT,CASGHLNQPQHF